The 21 T cell receptor beta chains below were found in one sample sequenced in a study of blood T cell repertoires in COVID-19. Produced via immunoSEQ multiplex PCR; TCRdb's table is partial and in-frame only. The table shows under 250,000 clones, with less than 85% occurring only once. The sequencing input was peripheral blood. The origin of the receptors is a woman in her 70s with active or convalescent COVID-19.

CDR3 in amino acids: CATPGLAGVGRQETQYF. In DNA form, the CDR3 reads TGTGCCACCCCGGGGCTAGCGGGAGTTGGACGACAAGAGACCCAGTACTTC. This chain joins TRBV19 and TRBJ2-5, with 10 bases identical to TRBD2. V was pared by 10 bases and J by 2 bases, with 16 bases of the junction left unmatched. The CDR3 loop spans 17 amino acids. Germline V gene data show CDR1 as LNHDA and CDR2 as SQIVND (reference sequence).

J is TRBJ1-5 and V is TRBV5-1; D is possibly TRBD1 (6 bases). CDR3 length equals 14 residues. Trimming pared 4 bases from V and 9 bases from J, leaving 17 bases between. Germline V gene data show CDR1 as SGHRS and CDR2 as YFSETQ. The CDR3 sequence: CASSVAAGERPQHF. The CDR3 bases are TGCGCCAGCAGCGTCGCCGCAGGGGAGCGGCCCCAGCATTTT.

This rearrangement joins TRBV7-3 to TRBJ2-5, with 7 nucleotides matching TRBD2. The length of the CDR3 is 15 residues. V lost 5 bases, J lost 2 bases, and 8 bases stayed unmatched. CDR1 and CDR2 (germline): SGHTA, FQGTGA. The CDR3 region has the DNA TGTGCCAGCAGCCCCGTGGGAGCGGGGCAAGAGACCCAGTACTTC. It yields the protein CASSPVGAGQETQYF.

The CDR3 sequence: CASSYQGSGYTF. CDR3 in DNA: TGCGCCAGCAGCTACCAGGGTAGCGGCTACACCTTC. The chain employs TRBV5-1 and TRBJ1-2, with D possibly matching TRBD1 (5 bases). The CDR3 totals 12 residues. Between the trimmed V and J ends, which lost 3 bases and 8 bases, there was a span of 11 bases. The germline gives CDR1 SGHRS, CDR2 YFSETQ.

This rearrangement joins TRBV4-2 to TRBJ2-1, with a possible D match to TRBD2 (6 bases). The germline gives CDR1 LGHNA, CDR2 YNFKEQ. This CDR3 comprises 13 residues. Between the trimmed V and J ends, which lost 4 bases and 10 bases, there was a span of 14 bases. CDR3 coding DNA: TGTGCCAGCAGCCTCCGAACGGGGGAGGAGCAGTTCTTC. Protein: CASSLRTGEEQFF.

This clone appeared once. The genes are TRBV2 and TRBJ2-5; perhaps TRBD1 as D (5 bases). The CDR3 spans 14 residues. In germline, CDR1 is SNHLY, CDR2 FYNNEI. The V end was cut by 5 bases, the J end by 1 base, with 11 bases between. CDR3 in amino acids: CASSRQGAQETQYF. In DNA form, the CDR3 reads TGTGCCAGCAGTAGACAAGGGGCCCAAGAGACCCAGTACTTC.

The J gene is TRBJ1-4, the V gene TRBV18; 12 bases agree with TRBD1. V was pared by 3 bases and J by 3 bases, with 2 bases of the junction left unmatched. The CDR3 is 16 residues long. Germline values: CDR1 KGHSH, CDR2 LQKENI. In DNA form, the CDR3 reads TGTGCCAGCTCACCGGGACAGGGGGCACCTAATGAAAAACTGTTTTTT. Translating it yields CASSPGQGAPNEKLFF.

The genes are TRBV2 and TRBJ2-1, with TRBD2 matching 10 bases. The trim removed 7 bases at V and 6 bases at J, leaving 9 bases unmatched. Per the germline V gene, CDR1 is SNHLY and CDR2 is FYNNEI. CDR3 size: 15 residues. This CDR3 is CASTKLAGLFNEQFF. In DNA, the CDR3 is TGTGCCAGCACTAAACTAGCGGGACTTTTCAATGAGCAGTTCTTC.

The chain is built from TRBV9 and TRBJ2-3; TRBD1 might be the D (6 bases). The CDR3 spans 15 residues. The germline V gene has CDR1 SGDLS and CDR2 YYNGEE. With 0 bases removed from V and 6 bases from J, the gap between germline ends came to 14 bases. CDR3 in amino acids: CASSVGPQGSDTQYF. The DNA of the CDR3 is TGTGCCAGCAGCGTAGGGCCACAGGGCTCGGATACGCAGTATTTT.

V is TRBV24-1 and J is TRBJ2-3; 7 bases fit TRBD2. Germline values: CDR1 KGHDR, CDR2 SFDVKD. This CDR3 contains 15 residues. V shed 2 bases and J 8 bases; nucleotides not matched to a gene: 9. In DNA, the CDR3 is TGTGCCACCAGTGATTCGAGGGAGGGTTCTAGTACGCAGTATTTT. Its translation is CATSDSREGSSTQYF.

The J gene is TRBJ1-2, the V gene TRBV19, with no clear D. Between the trimmed V and J ends, which lost 5 bases and 5 bases, there was a span of 18 bases. The CDR3 length is 15 residues. Germline CDR1 reads LNHDA; CDR2 reads SQIVND (reference sequence). The CDR3 here is CASSAGGNLIYGYTF. CDR3 coding DNA: TGTGCCAGTAGTGCCGGAGGAAACCTAATATATGGCTACACCTTC.

The chain joins TRBV19 to TRBJ2-6, with D possibly matching TRBD1 (5 bases). This CDR3 spans 16 amino acids. The germline V and J ends were trimmed by 5 bases and 4 bases, with 15 bases remaining between them. Germline lookup yields CDR1 LNHDA and CDR2 SQIVND (reference sequence). Written as DNA, the CDR3 is TGTGCCAGTAGTCCTAACCCAGGGCCCGGGGCCAACGTCCTGACTTTC. Translated, it gives CASSPNPGPGANVLTF.

The V gene is TRBV5-6, the J gene TRBJ1-2; TRBD1 is a possible D gene (5 bases). The CDR3 totals 14 residues. The ends were cut back, 4 bases at V and 8 bases at J, with 18 bases in the middle. Germline V lookup: CDR1 SGHDT, CDR2 YYEEEE. The CDR3 DNA sequence: TGTGCCAGCAGCCGCGTTTGGTCAGGGCACGGCTACACCTTC. It codes for CASSRVWSGHGYTF. The full variable domain, rest sourced from reference TRBV5-6 and TRBJ1-2, is DAGVTQSPTHLIKTRGQQVTLRCSPKSGHDTVSWYQQALGQGPQFIFQYYEEEERQRGNFPDRFSGHQFPNYSSELNVNALLLGDSALYLCASSRVWSGHGYTFGSGTRLTVV.

This chain connects TRBV10-3 to TRBJ2-5; 7 nucleotides agree with TRBD2. V shed 10 bases and J 5 bases; nucleotides not matched to a gene: 7. Germline assignment: CDR1 ENHRY and CDR2 SYGVKD. This CDR3 has 12 residues. The CDR3 region is CATGGGEETQYF. For the CDR3, the DNA is TGTGCCACCGGTGGGGGGGAGGAGACCCAGTACTTC.

V usage is TRBV5-4 and J usage is TRBJ2-1, with D possibly being TRBD1 (5 bases). The V gene's germline CDR1 is SGHNT and CDR2 YYREEE (reference sequence). Trimming left V 6 bases short and J 2 bases short, with 15 bases between. This CDR3 comprises 15 residues. Here the CDR3 DNA reads TGTGCCAGCACCCCCGTACAGGTTCCCTACAATGAGCAGTTCTTC. It specifies CASTPVQVPYNEQFF.

The chain has TRBV10-3 and TRBJ2-3, with 16 bases lining up with TRBD2. CDR1 is ENHRY, CDR2 SYGVKD, per germline. CDR3 length: 18 amino acids. With 4 bases clipped from V and 0 bases from J, the junction kept 4 bases outside the gene matches. The CDR3 DNA reads TGTGCCATCAGTGGGTCGGGACTAGCGGGAGGGAGCACAGATACGCAGTATTTT. Translating it yields CAISGSGLAGGSTDTQYF.

The J gene is TRBJ2-7, the V gene TRBV12-3 or TRBV12-4; the D gene is possibly TRBD1 (6 bases). V lost 6 bases and J 5 bases, leaving 11 bases between the germline ends. The CDR3 is 12 residues long. In DNA form, the CDR3 reads TGTGCCAGCAGCTCACAGGGACACGAGCAGTACTTC. It specifies CASSSQGHEQYF.

CDR3 loop: CASSFERAANYGYTF. CDR3 bases: TGTGCCAGCAGCTTCGAGAGGGCCGCTAACTATGGCTACACCTTC. The V call is TRBV7-2, the J call TRBJ1-2; D ambiguous. The V end was cut by 3 bases, the J end by 0 bases, with 11 bases between. Germline CDR1 and CDR2: SGHTA and FQGNSA. CDR3 size: 15 residues.

This chain connects TRBV6-1 to TRBJ2-1; 13 bases line up with TRBD2. In germline, CDR1 is MNHNS, CDR2 SASEGT. Trimming cost V 6 bases and J 8 bases; bases outside gene matches: 4. The CDR3 sequence is 14 residues long. CDR3 residues: CASRKGLAGYEQFF. CDR3 DNA sequence: TGTGCCAGCAGAAAGGGACTAGCGGGATATGAGCAGTTCTTC.

The CDR3 region has the DNA TGTGCCAGCAGTCGGACAGCTCAAGATACGCAGTATTTT. This encodes CASSRTAQDTQYF. This chain links TRBV28 with TRBJ2-3, with D perhaps TRBD1 (6 bases). Trimming took off 5 bases at V and 5 bases at J, with 11 bases between the two ends. Germline V CDR1 and CDR2: MDHEN, SYDVKM. There are 13 residues in the CDR3.

This rearrangement joins TRBV19 to TRBJ1-4; a possible D gene is TRBD1 (6 bases). The length of the CDR3 is 15 residues. CDR1 is LNHDA, CDR2 SQIVND, per germline (reference sequence). Between the trimmed V and J ends, which lost 11 bases and 0 bases, there was a span of 16 bases. The CDR3 here is CASKGVSATNEKLFF. The DNA of the CDR3 is TGTGCCTCAAAGGGGGTATCGGCAACTAATGAAAAACTGTTTTTT.